Following are 23 T cell receptor beta chains from one sample sequenced in a study of spatial heterogeneity in lung cancer. In TCRdb, the 5' RACE reads were re-called with MiXCR into one record per CDR3 protein. Among over 50,000 distinct CDR3 sequences listed, under 7.5% were seen once. As for time point: sample taken at primary tumor resection. The specimen comprised PBMCs, sampled at surgery. These receptors were taken from a female donor with early-stage non-small cell lung cancer.

At least ten counts were recorded for this clonotype. The CDR3 DNA reads as TGTGCCAGCAGTCCCGGACTAGCGGGAGTCCTCCAAGAGACCCAGTACTTC. This codes for CASSPGLAGVLQETQYF. The chain joins TRBV11-2 to TRBJ2-5, with 13 bases identical to TRBD2. The CDR3 is 17 residues long. V dropped 6 bases and J dropped 1; count of bases not matched to a gene: 8. Germline V lookup: CDR1 SGHAT, CDR2 FQNNGV.

This clonotype occurred a few times. V gene TRBV28 combines with J gene TRBJ1-2, with 9 nucleotides matching TRBD1. Germline trimming cut 6 bases from V and 2 bases from J; bases unmatched to any gene: 10. Looked up from germline, CDR1 is MDHEN and CDR2 is SYDVKM. This CDR3 has 16 amino acids. The CDR3 loop reads CASRNPGQGLNYGYTF. The DNA of the CDR3 is TGTGCCAGCAGGAATCCGGGACAGGGCTTAAACTATGGCTACACCTTC.

This clonotype was found many times. Here the CDR3 DNA reads TGTGCCAGCAATAGTGGTGGGCCTTTAGCGGGGACCACAGATACGCAGTATTTT. Its protein is CASNSGGPLAGTTDTQYF. The chain carries TRBV28 and TRBJ2-3; TRBD2 matches at 8 bases. The CDR3 spans 18 residues. Germline values: CDR1 MDHEN, CDR2 SYDVKM. The junction had 17 bases not matched to a gene; V was cut back by 7 bases and J by 2 bases.

This clonotype appeared a few times. The chain combines TRBV20-1 with TRBJ1-1; D is unresolved. The CDR3 is 15 amino acids. Germline assignment: CDR1 DFQATT and CDR2 SNEGSKA (reference sequence). V dropped 5 bases and J dropped 4 bases, with 20 bases sitting between them. The CDR3 nucleotides read TGCAGTGCTTCCCCGGGAACGGGTGCGGTCACTGAAGCTTTCTTT. It codes for CSASPGTGAVTEAFF.

This clonotype was seen at least ten times. The gene calls are TRBV4-2 and TRBJ2-3; possibly TRBD1 for D (5 bases). The length of the CDR3 is 14 residues. V lost 3 bases and J 6 bases, leaving 13 bases between the germline ends. Germline CDR1 is LGHNA and CDR2 is YNFKEQ. This chain's CDR3 is CASSQTEMGDTQYF. For the CDR3, the DNA is TGTGCCAGCAGCCAGACAGAGATGGGGGATACGCAGTATTTT.

This clonotype has more than one count but fewer than ten. The chain has TRBV5-4 and TRBJ2-2, with TRBD2 identical over 13 bases. Germline V lookup: CDR1 SGHNT, CDR2 YYREEE (reference sequence). This CDR3 region has 16 residues. J was trimmed by 2 bases and V by 3 bases; bases with no gene match: 1. This chain's CDR3 is CASSSGLAGNTGELFF. CDR3 coding DNA: TGTGCCAGCAGCTCGGGACTAGCGGGAAACACCGGGGAGCTGTTTTTT.

Many counts were recorded for this clonotype. The CDR3 DNA follows: TGTGCCAGCAGCCCCCGGACTAGCGGGAGGACAGATACGCAGTATTTT. Its protein is CASSPRTSGRTDTQYF. The rearrangement links TRBV7-2 to TRBJ2-3, with 14 positions matching TRBD2. Germline lookup yields CDR1 SGHTA and CDR2 FQGNSA. V gave up 5 bases and J gave up 3 bases; unmatched junction bases: 4. The CDR3 is 16 residues long.

This clonotype showed up many times. The chain links TRBV7-9 to TRBJ2-1; 8 positions agree with TRBD2. The CDR3 length is 16 residues. The J segment lost 7 bases and the V segment lost 5 bases, leaving 13 bases of the junction unmatched. Germline loops: CDR1 SEHNR, CDR2 FQNEAQ (reference sequence). The CDR3 protein is CASSPAGTRGGNEQFF. CDR3 DNA: TGTGCCAGCAGCCCGGCGGGGACCCGCGGGGGGAATGAGCAGTTCTTC.

This clonotype showed up many times. The chain has TRBV4-1 and TRBJ2-3, with a tentative D call TRBD2 (6 bases). This CDR3 is built from 17 residues. V was shortened by 0 bases and J by 2 bases, with 15 bases between the two germline ends. CDR1 and CDR2 from the germline V gene are MGHRA and YSYEKL. The CDR3 sequence is CASSQDRDLRFTDTQYF. CDR3 in DNA: TGCGCCAGCAGCCAAGATCGGGACTTGCGATTCACAGATACGCAGTATTTT.

As to this clonotype: A read error may be the cause here, since a much bigger clone is one base away. The gene calls are TRBV5-1 and TRBJ2-5; 10 bases match TRBD2. CDR1 and CDR2 (germline): SGHRS, YFSETQ. The CDR3 runs 16 residues. The CDR3 DNA is TGCGGCAGCAGCATCGACCTAGCGGGAGTCCGCGAGACCCAGTACTTC. Its protein product is CGSSIDLAGVRETQYF.

Turning to this clonotype: The junction differs from germline at one of its ends, possibly a read error. CDR3 loop: CSAAGQGLYIF. CDR3 coding DNA: TGCAGCGCCGCGGGACAGGGGCTATACATCTTC. The genes are TRBV29-1 and TRBJ2-7, with 10 bases aligning to TRBD1. Germline V gene lookup returns CDR1 SQVTM and CDR2 ANQGSEA. The CDR3 has 11 residues.

There are many counts of this clonotype. The chain uses TRBV7-9 and TRBJ1-4; TRBD1 matches 7 bases. Germline assignment: CDR1 SEHNR and CDR2 FQNEAQ (reference sequence). The CDR3 is made up of 15 amino acids. V lost 6 bases, J lost 8 bases, and 12 bases stayed unmatched. Written as DNA, the CDR3 is TGTGCCAGCAGATATAGAGCAGGGGGTGCCGAAAAACTGTTTTTT. It is translated as CASRYRAGGAEKLFF.

This clonotype has a count of ten or more. The chain recombines TRBV5-1 with TRBJ1-4, with 8 bases fitting TRBD1. This CDR3 contains 19 residues. V dropped 3 bases and J dropped 0; count of bases not matched to a gene: 13. Germline-derived CDR1 and CDR2 are SGHRS and YFSETQ. In DNA form, the CDR3 reads TGCGCCAGCAGCTCGCCTAGTTTGACAGGGGATGCAACTAATGAAAAACTGTTTTTT. Translation gives CASSSPSLTGDATNEKLFF. Combining the CDR3 with reference TRBV5-1 and TRBJ1-4 gives the whole variable domain KAGVTQTPRYLIKTRGQQVTLSCSPISGHRSVSWYQQTPGQGLQFLFEYFSETQRNKGNFPGRFSGRQFSNSRSEMNVSTLELGDSALYLCASSSPSLTGDATNEKLFFGSGTQLSVL.

This clonotype appeared many times. This sequence joins TRBV2 and TRBJ1-1, with 7 nucleotides matching TRBD1. This CDR3 has 15 residues. V trimming: 5 bases; J trimming: 0 bases; junction bases outside the gene matches: 6. Germline values: CDR1 SNHLY, CDR2 FYNNEI. The CDR3 nucleotides read TGTGCCAGCAGTAGCCCGACAGGGTTGAACACTGAAGCTTTCTTT. It translates to CASSSPTGLNTEAFF.

In this sample, this clonotype turned up a few times. CDR3 in amino acids: CASSVVTGVRTEAFF. In DNA, the CDR3 is TGTGCCAGCAGTGTGGTCACAGGGGTTCGGACTGAAGCTTTCTTT. The V gene is TRBV5-4, the J gene TRBJ1-1; 7 bases line up with TRBD1. CDR1 and CDR2 from the germline V gene are SGHNT and YYREEE (reference sequence). After removal of 5 bases from V and 5 bases from J, the junction contained 12 bases not matched to a gene. The CDR3 consists of 15 residues.

In this sample, this clonotype turned up a few times. This chain uses TRBV20-1 with TRBJ2-1, with a weak D call TRBD2 (6 bases). The germline CDR1 and CDR2 sequences are DFQATT and SNEGSKA (reference sequence). This CDR3 is 13 amino acids long. Trimming removed 0 bases from V and 9 bases from J, with 12 bases in between. For the CDR3, the DNA is TGCAGTGCTAGAGAGAGGGCGGGAAGTGAGCAGTTCTTC. It codes for CSARERAGSEQFF.

The chain is built from TRBV20-1 and TRBJ2-5; 14 nucleotides match TRBD2. The V segment lost 0 bases and the J segment 8 bases; nucleotides outside the gene matches: 5. This CDR3 has 15 residues. CDR1 is DFQATT, CDR2 SNEGSKA, per germline (reference sequence). CDR3 nucleotide sequence: TGCAGTGCTAGAGAGACTAGCGGGGGGGTAGGAACCCAGTACTTC. Amino acid sequence: CSARETSGGVGTQYF.

The table lists this clonotype with many counts. The chain carries TRBV3-1 and TRBJ1-3; D is undetermined. V lost 5 bases to trimming and J lost 0 bases, with 11 bases between them. The CDR3 is 15 residues long. Germline V CDR1 and CDR2: LGHDT, YNNKEL (reference sequence). The CDR3 here is CASSSGGNSGNTIYF. CDR3 nucleotides: TGTGCCAGCAGCTCGGGAGGGAACTCTGGAAACACCATATATTTT.

This clonotype was seen at least ten times. The rearrangement joins TRBV12-3 or TRBV12-4 to TRBJ2-2; D may be TRBD1 (6 bases). Trimming removed 7 bases at V and 5 bases at J, with 11 bases between. CDR3 length equals 13 residues. CDR3 region: CASIKGETGELFF. The CDR3, as DNA: TGTGCCAGCATCAAGGGGGAAACCGGGGAGCTGTTTTTT.

This chain uses TRBV28 with TRBJ1-1, with D unclear. Trimming took off 6 bases at V and 1 base at J, with 6 bases between the two ends. Germline V gives CDR1 MDHEN, CDR2 SYDVKM. The CDR3 totals 12 residues. Here the CDR3 reads CASRTQNTEAFF. The DNA for the CDR3 is TGTGCCAGCAGGACGCAGAACACTGAAGCTTTCTTT.

This chain connects TRBV20-1 to TRBJ2-5, with a possible D match to TRBD2 (5 bases). V was trimmed by 0 bases and J by 3 bases, leaving 14 bases between them. Germline-derived CDR1 and CDR2 are DFQATT and SNEGSKA (reference sequence). The CDR3 has 15 amino acids. The CDR3 sequence is CSARDLADPKETQYF. The CDR3 DNA follows: TGCAGTGCTAGAGATCTAGCAGATCCGAAAGAGACCCAGTACTTC.

This clonotype appeared many times. This sequence joins TRBV20-1 and TRBJ1-5; 8 bases agree with TRBD1. The length of the CDR3 is 15 residues. Germline V lookup: CDR1 DFQATT, CDR2 SNEGSKA (reference sequence). Trimming cost V 6 bases and J 1 base; bases outside gene matches: 8. The CDR3 is CSATHPGGSNQPQHF. CDR3 coding DNA: TGCAGTGCCACACACCCAGGGGGCAGCAATCAGCCCCAGCATTTT.

This clonotype was found a few times. The chain carries TRBV12-3 or TRBV12-4 and TRBJ2-2; D unresolved. The length of the CDR3 is 14 residues. Trimming removed 3 bases from V and 6 bases from J, with 11 bases in between. The CDR3 DNA reads as TGTGCCAGCAGTTTTCTAACTCCCCCCGGGGAGCTGTTTTTT. Translated, it gives CASSFLTPPGELFF.